These 16 T cell receptor beta chains originate from one sample sequenced in a study of blood T cells in healthy people across ages. The second PCR ran about 6 to 12 cycles with a sample-barcoded 5' primer and J-beta primers. One entry per CDR3 protein, called by TCRdb with MiXCR from the 5' RACE reads. This table has about a million distinct CDR3 sequences, roughly 47% appearing once. The sequenced sample consisted of blood. Receptor source: a woman aged 60-75 years in good health.

The V call is TRBV6-6, the J call TRBJ1-5, with a tentative D call TRBD1 (6 bases). The CDR3 is 14 amino acids. Germline CDR1 is MNHNY and CDR2 is SVGAGI (reference sequence). Between the trimmed V and J ends, which lost 2 bases and 3 bases, there was a span of 8 bases. CDR3 loop: CASSYQGSNQPQHF. The CDR3 DNA reads TGTGCCAGCAGTTACCAGGGGTCCAATCAGCCCCAGCATTTT.

The chain couples TRBV29-1 to TRBJ2-1; D might be TRBD1 (6 bases). V was clipped by 7 bases and J by 8 bases, with 12 bases between them. The germline V gene has CDR1 SQVTM and CDR2 ANQGSEA. This CDR3 contains 11 residues. CDR3 residues: CSGLRGYEQFF. The CDR3 coding sequence is TGCAGCGGCCTCAGGGGCTATGAGCAGTTCTTC.

This clonotype was seen a few times. The DNA of the CDR3 is TGTGCCAGCTCACCGGGCCACGAGCAGTACTTC. Its protein is CASSPGHEQYF. This chain connects TRBV18 to TRBJ2-5; D unresolved. Gene TRBJ2-7 matches the end of the DNA better, so the J call may be wrong. This CDR3 is 11 amino acids long. Germline lookup yields CDR1 KGHSH and CDR2 LQKENI.

This clonotype was seen a few times. V gene TRBV6-6 combines with J gene TRBJ2-7, with D perhaps TRBD1 (6 bases). The CDR3 length is 14 residues. V was trimmed by 5 bases and J by 2 bases, leaving 13 bases between them. Germline V gives CDR1 MNHNY, CDR2 SVGAGI (reference sequence). The chain's CDR3 is CASSQQGSAYEQYF. The CDR3 bases are TGTGCCAGCAGTCAACAGGGATCAGCCTACGAGCAGTACTTC.

This clonotype was seen more than once but under ten times. The chain links TRBV29-1 to TRBJ2-1; no reliable D call. CDR3 length: 13 residues. The V and J ends lost 4 bases and 0 bases respectively, with 7 bases between them. Germline V gives CDR1 SQVTM, CDR2 ANQGSEA. This CDR3 reads CSVAPSSYNEQFF. The DNA of the CDR3 is TGCAGCGTTGCACCCTCCTCCTACAATGAGCAGTTCTTC.

To note about this clonotype: An end of the junction does not agree with germline; a read error may underlie this. The chain combines TRBV7-9 with TRBJ2-3, with 10 bases that match TRBD2. Germline CDR1 is SEHNR and CDR2 is FQNEAQ (reference sequence). There are 15 residues in the CDR3. The CDR3 spells CASSSLAGDTNTQYF. The CDR3 DNA follows: TGTGCCAGCAGTTCTCTAGCGGGAGACACAAATACGCAGTATTTT.

This clonotype appeared once. The DNA of the CDR3 is TGCGCCAGCAGCCACTCTTGGGGGGGCGCAGGCACTGAAGCTTTCTTT. This sequence encodes CASSHSWGGAGTEAFF. J is TRBJ1-1 and V is TRBV4-1; D might be TRBD1 (6 bases). CDR1 and CDR2 from the germline V gene are MGHRA and YSYEKL. CDR3 length: 16 residues. V dropped 3 bases and J dropped 4 bases, with 18 bases sitting between them.

CDR3 protein: CASSLELAESTDTQYF. The CDR3, as DNA: TGCGCCAGCAGCTTGGAACTAGCGGAGAGCACAGATACGCAGTATTTT. The gene calls are TRBV5-1 and TRBJ2-3, with TRBD2 matching 8 bases. The CDR3 runs 16 residues. Germline V gene lookup returns CDR1 SGHRS and CDR2 YFSETQ. The V and J ends lost 0 bases and 0 bases, in that order; junction bases with no gene match: 3.

J is TRBJ2-3 and V is TRBV20-1, with 12 bases that match TRBD2. The J segment lost 2 bases and the V segment lost 5 bases, leaving 5 bases of the junction unmatched. The CDR3 loop spans 15 amino acids. Germline lookup yields CDR1 DFQATT and CDR2 SNEGSKA (reference sequence). The DNA of the CDR3 is TGCAGTGCTTCCCTAGCGGGAGGGGACACAGATACGCAGTATTTT. It is translated as CSASLAGGDTDTQYF.

This clonotype showed up just a few times. The chain employs TRBV6-6 and TRBJ2-3, with 9 nucleotides matching TRBD1. The CDR3 is made up of 14 amino acids. V lost 7 bases and J lost 4; bases outside the gene matches: 6. Germline V lookup: CDR1 MNHNY, CDR2 SVGAGI (reference sequence). CDR3 loop: CASTGTGYADTQYF. In DNA form, the CDR3 reads TGTGCCAGCACGGGGACAGGGTATGCAGATACGCAGTATTTT.

The CDR3 DNA is TGTGCCAGCAGCCAAGGTGGCGGTCCCTACGAGCAGTACTTC. This sequence encodes CASSQGGGPYEQYF. The chain joins TRBV3-1 to TRBJ2-7; D not certain. Germline V gene lookup returns CDR1 LGHDT and CDR2 YNNKEL (reference sequence). V lost 1 base, J lost 2 bases, and 9 bases lay in between. This CDR3 has 14 residues.

The CDR3 coding sequence is TGCAGTGCTAGGGAAGCGGGAGGGGGGTACAATGAGCAGTTCTTC. It is translated as CSAREAGGGYNEQFF. The chain links TRBV20-1 to TRBJ2-1; TRBD2 aligns across 10 bases. With V trimmed by 3 bases and J by 4 bases, 6 bases remained unmatched. CDR1 is DFQATT and CDR2 is SNEGSKA in the germline V gene (reference sequence). The CDR3 runs to 15 residues.

The rearrangement joins TRBV4-3 to TRBJ2-7; maybe TRBD1 (5 bases). The germline V gene encodes CDR1 LGHNA and CDR2 YSLEER. CDR3 length equals 17 residues. V was clipped by 0 bases and J by 7 bases, with 22 bases between them. This CDR3 reads CASSQDTGVRTYNEQYF. CDR3 DNA sequence: TGCGCCAGCAGCCAAGATACAGGCGTTAGGACCTACAATGAGCAGTACTTC.

This clonotype was seen a handful of times. This rearrangement joins TRBV24-1 to TRBJ2-1, with 9 bases that match TRBD2. Losses at the gene ends were 7 bases for V and 5 bases for J; bases not matched to a gene: 5. This CDR3 has 14 residues. Per germline, CDR1 KGHDR and CDR2 SFDVKD. The CDR3 DNA reads TGTGCCACCAGAGCGGGAGGTGAGCACAATGAGCAGTTCTTC. It yields the protein CATRAGGEHNEQFF.

This clonotype was counted a few times. The chain has TRBV28 and TRBJ2-7; 13 nucleotides agree with TRBD2. Germline CDR1 MDHEN, CDR2 SYDVKM. The CDR3 length is 15 residues. The V gene end was trimmed by 6 bases and the J gene end by 2 bases; junction bases not matched to a gene: 4. The CDR3 loop reads CASRPGLAGTYEQYF. CDR3 DNA: TGTGCCAGCAGACCGGGACTAGCGGGAACCTACGAGCAGTACTTC.

This chain uses TRBV30 with TRBJ2-3; D possibly corresponds to TRBD1 (5 bases). There are 15 residues in the CDR3. Germline CDR1 is GTSNPN and CDR2 is SVGIG (reference sequence). Deletions cut 4 bases from V and 0 bases from J, with 14 bases between. This CDR3 is CAWTKGASSTDTQYF. CDR3 nucleotides: TGTGCCTGGACAAAAGGGGCCTCTAGCACAGATACGCAGTATTTT.